Each of the 26 T cell receptor beta chains below was sequenced from the same sample in a study of T cells in Graves' hyperthyroidism and ophthalmopathy. RNA transcripts gave rise to amplified TCR beta CDR3 regions. Carried out on the TCR CDR3, a first-round RT-PCR used the HTBI primer set. TCRdb called the multiplex PCR reads again in MiXCR, with one record for every CDR3 protein. The sample yields fewer than 400,000 distinct CDR3 sequences, 15% to 19% seen once. The material sequenced was blood. The source is a woman aged 18-29 years with Graves' hyperthyroidism that later progressed to Graves' ophthalmopathy.

The gene calls are TRBV28 and TRBJ2-2, with a tentative D call TRBD2 (6 bases). Trimming took off 3 bases at V and 6 bases at J, with 11 bases between the two ends. This CDR3 region has 14 residues. Germline CDR1 is MDHEN and CDR2 is SYDVKM. The CDR3 loop reads CASSFGGRAGELFF. CDR3 bases: TGTGCCAGCAGTTTCGGGGGAAGAGCCGGGGAGCTGTTTTTT.

This clonotype has at least ten counts. The rearrangement uses TRBV28 and TRBJ2-5; 7 bases map to TRBD2. CDR1 MDHEN and CDR2 SYDVKM come from the germline V gene. Germline trimming cut 6 bases from V and 3 bases from J; bases unmatched to any gene: 10. The CDR3 spans 15 residues. This CDR3 is CASSRSGTGEETQYF. CDR3 in DNA: TGTGCCAGCAGCCGGAGCGGGACGGGAGAAGAGACCCAGTACTTC. The full variable domain, with the rest looked up from reference TRBV28 and TRBJ2-5, is DVKVTQSSRYLVKRTGEKVFLECVQDMDHENMFWYRQDPGLGLRLIYFSYDVKMKEKGDIPEGYSVSREKKERFSLILESASTNQTSMYLCASSRSGTGEETQYFGPGTRLLVL.

This clonotype was seen ten or more times. V gene TRBV12-3 or TRBV12-4 combines with J gene TRBJ2-3, with 11 bases lining up with TRBD2. V was clipped by 6 bases and J by 2 bases; unmatched bases: 7. This CDR3 region has 16 residues. The DNA of the CDR3 is TGTGCCAGCAGGCATGCTAGCGGGAGGTCCACAGATACGCAGTATTTT. Its translation: CASRHASGRSTDTQYF.

This clonotype was seen a single time. The chain couples TRBV30 to TRBJ1-1; perhaps TRBD1 as D (5 bases). Germline lookup yields CDR1 GTSNPN and CDR2 SVGIG (reference sequence). CDR3 length equals 15 residues. V lost 3 bases, J lost 2 bases, and 16 bases lay in between. The CDR3 nucleotides are TGTGCCTGGAGCGCCTTTGGGGGGGGTAACACTGAAGCTTTCTTT. Protein product: CAWSAFGGGNTEAFF.

At least ten counts were recorded for this clonotype. The V and J genes are TRBV24-1 and TRBJ2-3, with 7 bases fitting TRBD2. The germline V gene encodes CDR1 KGHDR and CDR2 SFDVKD. Losses at the gene ends were 4 bases for V and 2 bases for J; bases not matched to a gene: 8. CDR3 size: 16 residues. The DNA for the CDR3 is TGTGCCACCAGTGACTCCACGACTAGCTACACAGATACGCAGTATTTT. Protein: CATSDSTTSYTDTQYF.

On this clonotype: A read error may be the cause here, since a much bigger clone is one base away. The rearrangement links TRBV6-2 or TRBV6-3 to TRBJ2-3; weak D call: TRBD2 (6 bases). V shed 3 bases and J shed 10 bases, with 26 bases lying between them. The CDR3 loop spans 17 amino acids. CDR1 MNHEY and CDR2 SVGEGT come from the germline V gene. The DNA for the CDR3 is TGTGCCAGCAGTTATTTCGTGGCTAGCGTGGTGGAGGATGCGCAGTATTTT. It encodes CASSYFVASVVEDAQYF.

The sample holds a few counts of this clonotype. The chain combines TRBV28 with TRBJ1-6; D gene unclear. CDR3 length: 17 amino acids. Trimming removed 1 base at V and 5 bases at J, with 15 bases between. Per the germline V gene, CDR1 is MDHEN and CDR2 is SYDVKM. The CDR3 loop is CASSLLAGPLNNSPLHF. The CDR3 DNA sequence: TGTGCCAGCAGTTTATTGGCGGGCCCCCTGAATAATTCACCCCTCCACTTT.

This clonotype was seen repeatedly, ten times or more. V is TRBV5-6 and J is TRBJ2-1; possibly TRBD2 for D (6 bases). Germline CDR1 reads SGHDT; CDR2 reads YYEEEE. This CDR3 is built from 15 residues. Trimming pared 4 bases from V and 0 bases from J, leaving 11 bases between. CDR3 amino acids: CASSQGLSSYNEQFF. The DNA for the CDR3 is TGTGCCAGCAGCCAGGGACTCAGCTCCTACAATGAGCAGTTCTTC.

This clonotype has a handful of counts. The V call is TRBV28, the J call TRBJ2-5, with no clear D. The CDR3 spans 15 residues. Trimming cost V 2 bases and J 2 bases, with 12 bases left between them. Germline V gives CDR1 MDHEN, CDR2 SYDVKM. CDR3 in DNA: TGTGCCAGCAGTTTAGTAGGCAGCCGACAAGAGACCCAGTACTTC. This codes for CASSLVGSRQETQYF.

This clonotype was seen at least ten times. This chain connects TRBV2 to TRBJ2-2, with TRBD1 identical over 7 bases. The V and J ends lost 2 bases and 5 bases, in that order; junction bases with no gene match: 2. Germline values: CDR1 SNHLY, CDR2 FYNNEI. The CDR3 runs to 14 residues. The CDR3 protein is CASSEQGVTGELFF. CDR3 sequence (DNA): TGTGCCAGCAGTGAACAGGGGGTGACCGGGGAGCTGTTTTTT.

This clonotype was counted many times. J is TRBJ2-1 and V is TRBV20-1; 15 bases are a match to TRBD2. This CDR3 is 18 amino acids long. Losses at the gene ends were 0 bases for V and 6 bases for J; bases not matched to a gene: 9. The germline gives CDR1 DFQATT, CDR2 SNEGSKA (reference sequence). CDR3 nucleotides: TGCAGTGCTAGAGATAGCGGGACTAGCGGGAGGACCTTCAATGAGCAGTTCTTC. It specifies CSARDSGTSGRTFNEQFF.

The rearrangement joins TRBV6-4 to TRBJ2-3; 12 bases are a match to TRBD2. The germline CDR1 and CDR2 sequences are MRHNA and SNTAGT. With 10 bases clipped from V and 4 bases from J, the junction kept 9 bases outside the gene matches. The CDR3 consists of 15 residues. The CDR3 region has the DNA TGTGCCAACCCTAGACTAGCGGGAGTGTCAGATACGCAGTATTTT. This sequence encodes CANPRLAGVSDTQYF.

V usage is TRBV7-9 and J usage is TRBJ2-5; either TRBD1 or TRBD2 may fit D (5 bases each). CDR1 SEHNR and CDR2 FQNEAQ come from the germline V gene (reference sequence). Trimming stripped 3 bases from V and 5 bases from J, with 13 bases between. The CDR3 contains 14 residues. CDR3 amino acids: CASSLGRWDETQYF. DNA for the CDR3: TGTGCCAGCAGCTTGGGCAGATGGGACGAGACCCAGTACTTC.

The rearrangement uses TRBV27 and TRBJ2-2, with 9 positions matching TRBD1. This CDR3 has 15 residues. Trimming at V came to 4 bases and at J to 5 bases, leaving 5 bases not matched to a gene. The germline V gene encodes CDR1 MNHEY and CDR2 SMNVEV (reference sequence). The CDR3 spells CASSSGQGRTGELFF. CDR3 coding DNA: TGTGCCAGCAGTTCCGGACAGGGGCGGACCGGGGAGCTGTTTTTT.

This clonotype was counted ten times or more. The chain uses TRBV20-1 and TRBJ2-3; D might be TRBD2 (5 bases). V was pared by 8 bases and J by 6 bases, with 9 bases between. The CDR3 length is 10 residues. Germline V lookup: CDR1 DFQATT, CDR2 SNEGSKA (reference sequence). This CDR3 is CSPLADTQYF. The CDR3 coding sequence is TGCAGTCCATTAGCGGATACGCAGTATTTT.

The V call is TRBV15, the J call TRBJ2-7; 10 bases line up with TRBD1. The CDR3 loop spans 14 amino acids. The germline CDR1 and CDR2 sequences are LNHNV and YYDKDF (reference sequence). The trim removed 5 bases at V and 3 bases at J, leaving 4 bases unmatched. The CDR3 is CATSFDRGHYEQYF. CDR3 DNA sequence: TGTGCCACCAGCTTTGACAGGGGGCACTACGAGCAGTACTTC.

Ten or more counts support this clonotype. The genes are TRBV12-3 or TRBV12-4 and TRBJ1-6, with 9 bases identical to TRBD1. This CDR3 contains 15 residues. The junction had 1 base not matched to a gene; V was cut back by 0 bases and J by 7 bases. CDR3 DNA sequence: TGTGCCAGCAGTTTAGCAGGACAGGGGAATTCACCCCTCCACTTT. Translating it yields CASSLAGQGNSPLHF.

The rearrangement links TRBV30 to TRBJ2-7, with 8 positions matching TRBD2. The CDR3 extends over 17 amino acids. Germline trimming cut 2 bases from V and 3 bases from J; bases unmatched to any gene: 15. CDR1 is GTSNPN and CDR2 is SVGIG in the germline V gene (reference sequence). The CDR3 DNA reads as TGTGCCTGGAGTCGGGCGCGTACTAGCGGAGCCCTCTACGAGCAGTACTTC. Protein sequence: CAWSRARTSGALYEQYF. The entire variable domain, with the rest obtained from reference TRBV30 and TRBJ2-7, is as follows: SQTIHQWPATLVQPVGSPLSLECTVEGTSNPNLYWYRQAAGRGLQLLFYSVGIGQISSEVPQNLSASRPQDRQFILSSKKLLLSDSGFYLCAWSRARTSGALYEQYFGPGTRLTVT.

The rearrangement joins TRBV30 to TRBJ2-7, with 9 bases that match TRBD2. J was trimmed by 6 bases and V by 3 bases; bases with no gene match: 6. The V gene's germline CDR1 is GTSNPN and CDR2 SVGIG (reference sequence). The CDR3 length is 13 residues. The CDR3 DNA is TGTGCCTGGAGGGGTAGCGGGAGTGGCGAGCAGTACTTC. This sequence encodes CAWRGSGSGEQYF. Using reference TRBV30 and TRBJ2-7 for the parts outside the CDR3, the full variable domain is SQTIHQWPATLVQPVGSPLSLECTVEGTSNPNLYWYRQAAGRGLQLLFYSVGIGQISSEVPQNLSASRPQDRQFILSSKKLLLSDSGFYLCAWRGSGSGEQYFGPGTRLTVT.

This clonotype was counted ten times or more. The V and J genes are TRBV11-2 and TRBJ1-5; the D gene is possibly TRBD1 (6 bases). Trimming took off 1 base at V and 4 bases at J, with 11 bases between the two ends. CDR1 is SGHAT, CDR2 FQNNGV, per germline. This CDR3 is built from 15 residues. In DNA form, the CDR3 reads TGTGCCAGCAGCTTAGGTGGGACACAAAATCAGCCCCAGCATTTT. It yields the protein CASSLGGTQNQPQHF.

This chain links TRBV4-1 with TRBJ2-7, with 8 positions matching TRBD2. CDR3 length: 17 amino acids. The germline V gene encodes CDR1 MGHRA and CDR2 YSYEKL. V trimming: 4 bases; J trimming: 5 bases; junction bases outside the gene matches: 16. The CDR3 spells CASSPRGGISGSDEQYF. CDR3 in DNA: TGCGCCAGCAGCCCGAGAGGGGGGATAAGCGGGAGCGACGAGCAGTACTTC.

This clonotype showed up many times. The chain has TRBV5-1 and TRBJ2-1; 11 nucleotides align to TRBD2. The CDR3 totals 15 residues. The ends lost 2 bases at V and 5 bases at J; junction bases unmatched: 3. The germline V gene has CDR1 SGHRS and CDR2 YFSETQ. CDR3 protein: CASSLLAGADNEQFF. CDR3 coding DNA: TGCGCCAGCAGCTTACTAGCGGGAGCCGACAATGAGCAGTTCTTC.

This clonotype was recorded at least ten times. The rearrangement links TRBV2 to TRBJ2-3; 8 nucleotides agree with TRBD1. The germline CDR1 and CDR2 sequences are SNHLY and FYNNEI. V trimming: 6 bases; J trimming: 4 bases; junction bases outside the gene matches: 18. The CDR3 is made up of 18 amino acids. The CDR3 bases are TGTGCCAGCAGCATCTGGGACAGGAGGCCCGGTGACCCAGATACGCAGTATTTT. The encoded protein is CASSIWDRRPGDPDTQYF.

The table lists this clonotype with a few counts. V usage is TRBV24-1 and J usage is TRBJ2-3, with 9 bases aligning to TRBD1. The germline V gene encodes CDR1 KGHDR and CDR2 SFDVKD. This CDR3 contains 17 residues. With V trimmed by 4 bases and J by 0 bases, 7 bases remained unmatched. Here the CDR3 DNA reads TGTGCCACCAGTGACTGGGGGACAGGGCGTAGCACAGATACGCAGTATTTT. Translation gives CATSDWGTGRSTDTQYF.

J is TRBJ2-2 and V is TRBV5-8; the D is unclear. In germline, CDR1 is SGHTS, CDR2 YDEGEE. V was pared by 8 bases and J by 4 bases, with 9 bases between. CDR3 length equals 12 residues. CDR3 nucleotides: TGTGCCAGAGGAGAATTCACCGGGGAGCTGTTTTTT. It codes for CARGEFTGELFF.

A few counts support this clonotype. This rearrangement joins TRBV13 to TRBJ1-1, with 7 bases identical to TRBD1. This CDR3 contains 15 residues. The V gene's germline CDR1 is PRHDT and CDR2 FYEKMQ (reference sequence). The V and J ends lost 4 bases and 0 bases, in that order; junction bases with no gene match: 5. The DNA of the CDR3 is TGTGCCAGCAGCTCACACACAGGGGTGAACACTGAAGCTTTCTTT. Translating gives CASSSHTGVNTEAFF.